The 6 T cell receptor beta chains presented below share a single source sample, sequenced in a study of CD8 T cells in Susac syndrome. Random hexamers were used to reverse transcribe the RNA input (about 0.5 to 1 ug). TCRdb reprocessed the immunoSEQ multiplex PCR reads with MiXCR, giving one entry per CDR3 protein. The data show approximately 100,000 distinct CDR3 sequences, 85% to 95% seen once. The sequencing input was CD4+ T cells from PBMCs. These receptors all come from a human donor in good health.

The chain employs TRBV28 and TRBJ2-7; perhaps D is TRBD1 or TRBD2 (6 bases each). CDR3 length: 14 amino acids. Per the germline V gene, CDR1 is MDHEN and CDR2 is SYDVKM. Between the trimmed V and J ends, which lost 2 bases and 1 base, there was a span of 9 bases. This CDR3 is CASSLKGGSYEQYF. The CDR3 nucleotides are TGTGCCAGCAGTTTAAAGGGGGGTTCCTACGAGCAGTACTTC. The full variable domain, in which reference TRBV28 and TRBJ2-7 provide the parts outside the CDR3, is DVKVTQSSRYLVKRTGEKVFLECVQDMDHENMFWYRQDPGLGLRLIYFSYDVKMKEKGDIPEGYSVSREKKERFSLILESASTNQTSMYLCASSLKGGSYEQYFGPGTRLTVT.

The V and J genes are TRBV19 and TRBJ1-2; 7 nucleotides line up with TRBD1. Germline V CDR1 and CDR2: LNHDA, SQIVND (reference sequence). The CDR3 has 16 amino acids. J gave up 4 bases and V 8 bases, and 16 bases lay outside the gene matches. The CDR3 DNA reads as TGTGCCAGTGCTGTGGCTGACAGGGAATTCTTCTATGGCTACACCTTC. Encoded protein: CASAVADREFFYGYTF.

The V call is TRBV6-4, the J call TRBJ2-1, with 11 bases identical to TRBD2. This CDR3 spans 14 amino acids. Germline CDR1 MRHNA, CDR2 SNTAGT. Trimming at V came to 5 bases and at J to 8 bases, leaving 5 bases not matched to a gene. The CDR3 region is CASSWLAGGDEQFF. CDR3 coding DNA: TGTGCCAGCAGTTGGCTAGCGGGGGGAGATGAGCAGTTCTTC.

The chain couples TRBV10-3 to TRBJ2-1; TRBD2 is a possible D gene (5 bases). The germline V gene encodes CDR1 ENHRY and CDR2 SYGVKD. Trimming took off 2 bases at V and 2 bases at J, with 10 bases between the two ends. The CDR3 is made up of 15 amino acids. The chain's CDR3 is CAISESGDPYNEQFF. In DNA form, the CDR3 reads TGTGCCATCAGTGAGAGCGGAGACCCCTACAATGAGCAGTTCTTC.

This clonotype has only one observation. The chain links TRBV5-6 to TRBJ1-1, with 7 positions matching TRBD1. The CDR3 is 16 residues long. V shed 4 bases and J 0 bases; nucleotides not matched to a gene: 9. Germline V gives CDR1 SGHDT, CDR2 YYEEEE. This CDR3 is CASSPGTAVLNTEAFF. CDR3 DNA sequence: TGTGCCAGCAGCCCCGGGACAGCAGTTTTGAACACTGAAGCTTTCTTT.

This clonotype came up once. The chain joins TRBV6-6 to TRBJ2-5, with a possible D match to TRBD2 (6 bases). The CDR3 sequence is 16 residues long. V was trimmed by 2 bases and J by 5 bases, leaving 18 bases between them. Per the germline V gene, CDR1 is MNHNY and CDR2 is SVGAGI (reference sequence). The CDR3 here is CASSYRLTRGQETQYF. The CDR3 nucleotides read TGTGCCAGCAGTTACCGTTTGACTAGGGGCCAGGAGACCCAGTACTTC.